The 3 T cell receptor beta chains listed next were all sequenced from one sample in a study of breast tumors, draining lymph nodes, adjacent tissues. TCRdb called the multiplex PCR reads again in MiXCR, with one record for every CDR3 protein. The table has over 10,000 distinct CDR3 sequences, roughly 72% seen once; the top ten hold about 45%. Source material: tumor-adjacent breast tissue. The receptors were gathered from a female donor with breast cancer. Some clones in this sample may be carry-over from other donors' samples.

The chain couples TRBV6-5 to TRBJ2-7, with D perhaps matching TRBD1 (7 bases). Trimming left V 1 base short and J 4 bases short, with 11 bases between. Looked up from germline, CDR1 is MNHEY and CDR2 is SVGAGI. The CDR3 has 14 residues. The CDR3 DNA sequence: TGTGCCAGCAGTTACTTCGCAGGGGGGTACGAGCAGTACTTC. Translated, it gives CASSYFAGGYEQYF.

The V gene is TRBV19, the J gene TRBJ2-7; 11 bases are shared with TRBD1. Germline V gene sequence: CDR1 LNHDA, CDR2 SQIVND (reference sequence). The junction had 9 bases not matched to a gene; V was cut back by 11 bases and J by 3 bases. This CDR3 region has 14 residues. CDR3 nucleotide sequence: TGTGCCCAGTACCGGACAGGGGGCTTCTACGAGCAGTACTTC. The encoded protein is CAQYRTGGFYEQYF. The full variable domain, rest sourced from reference TRBV19 and TRBJ2-7, is DGGITQSPKYLFRKEGQNVTLSCEQNLNHDAMYWYRQDPGQGLRLIYYSQIVNDFQKGDIAEGYSVSREKKESFPLTVTSAQKNPTAFYLCAQYRTGGFYEQYFGPGTRLTVT.

This clonotype has at least ten counts. The rearrangement links TRBV7-9 to TRBJ2-4; D is ambiguous. Trimming cost V 5 bases and J 8 bases, with 10 bases left between them. This CDR3 is 12 amino acids long. Germline-derived CDR1 and CDR2 are SEHNR and FQNEAQ (reference sequence). The CDR3 reads CASSRDRDIQYF. Written as DNA, the CDR3 is TGTGCCAGCAGCCGAGATCGGGACATTCAGTACTTC.